This T cell receptor beta chain was sequenced in a study of OX40 agonist ivuxolimab in advanced cancers. General study findings and limits: Partial responders receiving 0.1-3.0 mg/kg showed among the lowest clonal expansion.

There are 16 residues in the CDR3. The germline V and J ends were trimmed by 7 bases and 2 bases, with 17 bases remaining between them. Per the germline V gene, CDR1 is SGHAT and CDR2 is FQNNGV. Remarks on this clone: The antigen is unknown.

Clones were sequenced by immunoSEQ multiplex PCR, and TCRdb holds only the in-frame ones, with some missing. The data show about 70,000 clones, with roughly 85% seen just once and around 2.8% held by the top ten. The source is an adult with an advanced solid tumor such as melanoma, head and neck, liver or kidney cancer. This specimen consisted of CD4+ or CD8+ T cells sorted from blood, obtained in a trial of the OX40 agonist ivuxolimab. V gene TRBV11-2 combines with J gene TRBJ2-2, with D unclear. Here the CDR3 reads CASTRTQKLNTGELFF. The CDR3 region has the DNA TGTGCCAGCACCAGAACCCAGAAACTTAACACCGGGGAGCTGTTTTTT. Drawing the rest from reference TRBV11-2 and TRBJ2-2, the complete variable domain is EAGVAQSPRYKIIEKRQSVAFWCNPISGHATLYWYQQILGQGPKLLIQFQNNGVVDDSQLPKDRFSAERLKGVDSTLKIQPAKLEDSAVYLCASTRTQKLNTGELFFGEGSRLTVL.